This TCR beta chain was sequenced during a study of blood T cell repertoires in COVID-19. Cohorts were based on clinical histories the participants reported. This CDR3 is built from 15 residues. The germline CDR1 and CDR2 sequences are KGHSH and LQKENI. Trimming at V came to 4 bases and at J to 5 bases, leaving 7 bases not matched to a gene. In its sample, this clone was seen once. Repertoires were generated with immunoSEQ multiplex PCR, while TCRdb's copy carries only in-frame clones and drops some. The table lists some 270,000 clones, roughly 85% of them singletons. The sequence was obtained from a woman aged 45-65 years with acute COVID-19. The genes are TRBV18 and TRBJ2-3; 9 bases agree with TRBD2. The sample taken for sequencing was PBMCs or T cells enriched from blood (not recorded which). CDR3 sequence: CASSLPTSGRDTQYF. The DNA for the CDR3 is TGTGCCAGCTCACTCCCGACTAGCGGCAGAGATACGCAGTATTTT.